The 29 T cell receptor beta chains in this list originate from one sample, sequenced in a study of T cell responses to AZD1222 COVID-19 vaccine. Method: immunoSEQ multiplex PCR; TCRdb's copy keeps in-frame clones and lacks some. The sample contains 20,000 to 30,000 clones, 80% to 90% of which appear only once. Sequenced material: peripheral blood, taken 28 days after the second AZD1222 dose. Receptor source: an adult who received the AZD1222 COVID-19 vaccine.

V usage is TRBV11-2 and J usage is TRBJ1-1; D possibly corresponds to TRBD1 (5 bases). The CDR3 is 15 amino acids. The V end lost 2 bases, the J end lost 5 bases, and 15 bases lay between the germline ends. The germline CDR1 and CDR2 sequences are SGHAT and FQNNGV. The CDR3 DNA reads TGTGCCAGCAGCTTACTGGCAGGGATGGGGACTGAAGCTTTCTTT. Protein product: CASSLLAGMGTEAFF.

In the case of this clone: The junction and the germline gene differ at one end; a read error may be behind it. The genes are TRBV7-3 and TRBJ1-1; 10 nucleotides align to TRBD1. This CDR3 contains 15 residues. Germline V gene sequence: CDR1 SGHTA, CDR2 FQGTGA. CDR3 nucleotides: TGTGCCAGCAGCATAACCGGGACAGGGGTTTCTGAAGCTTTCTTT. Translation: CASSITGTGVSEAFF.

The CDR3 sequence: CASSQDRGRRNNYGYTF. The CDR3 coding sequence is TGTGCCAGCAGCCAGGACAGGGGGCGTAGGAATAACTATGGCTACACCTTC. The chain has TRBV5-4 and TRBJ1-2; the match to TRBD1 covers 11 bases. This CDR3 spans 17 amino acids. The V gene end was trimmed by 4 bases and the J gene end by 1 base; junction bases not matched to a gene: 9. CDR1 SGHNT and CDR2 YYREEE come from the germline V gene (reference sequence).

CDR3 nucleotides: TGTGCCAGCAGCCTTTGGGACAGGACCTCCTACAATGAGCAGTTCTTC. It translates to CASSLWDRTSYNEQFF. This chain connects TRBV7-6 to TRBJ2-1; 8 nucleotides line up with TRBD1. Looked up from germline, CDR1 is SGHVS and CDR2 is FNYEAQ. Losses at the gene ends were 5 bases for V and 0 bases for J; bases not matched to a gene: 6. The CDR3 length is 16 residues.

CDR3 sequence (DNA): TGTGCCAGCAGTTTGAGTTTACTACAGGGGGCGGCCGACCAAGAGACCCAGTACTTC. It codes for CASSLSLLQGAADQETQYF. The rearrangement uses TRBV28 and TRBJ2-5, with 9 nucleotides matching TRBD1. The J segment lost 0 bases and the V segment lost 3 bases, leaving 14 bases of the junction unmatched. The CDR3 extends over 19 amino acids. The germline gives CDR1 MDHEN, CDR2 SYDVKM.

The chain links TRBV2 to TRBJ2-3, with 8 bases lining up with TRBD1. In germline, CDR1 is SNHLY, CDR2 FYNNEI. This CDR3 spans 16 amino acids. V lost 2 bases and J lost 3; bases outside the gene matches: 7. CDR3 loop: CASSERPGGGTDTQYF. In DNA, the CDR3 is TGTGCCAGCAGTGAACGGCCAGGGGGCGGAACAGATACGCAGTATTTT.

The V and J genes are TRBV4-1 and TRBJ2-1; D ambiguous. The length of the CDR3 is 14 residues. Germline-derived CDR1 and CDR2 are MGHRA and YSYEKL. V was cut by 0 bases and J by 7 bases, with 10 bases left in between. CDR3 residues: CASSQEIFGNEQFF. The CDR3 DNA follows: TGCGCCAGCAGCCAAGAGATATTTGGGAATGAGCAGTTCTTC.

V is TRBV7-2 and J is TRBJ1-1; D not certain. Between the trimmed V and J ends, which lost 3 bases and 0 bases, there was a span of 8 bases. The length of the CDR3 is 14 residues. Germline loops: CDR1 SGHTA, CDR2 FQGNSA. As DNA, the CDR3 is TGTGCCAGCAGCTTCCGGACGGTGAACACTGAAGCTTTCTTT. Translation gives CASSFRTVNTEAFF.

The chain links TRBV12-3 or TRBV12-4 to TRBJ1-3; D call uncertain. The CDR3 contains 13 residues. V gave up 4 bases and J gave up 4 bases, with 8 bases separating them. CDR3 loop: CASSWAAGNTIYF. The CDR3, as DNA: TGTGCCAGCAGTTGGGCCGCGGGAAACACCATATATTTT.

The chain is built from TRBV6-1 and TRBJ2-2; either TRBD1 or TRBD2 may fit D (5 bases each). Trimming left V 3 bases short and J 7 bases short, with 12 bases between. Germline V gene sequence: CDR1 MNHNS, CDR2 SASEGT. The CDR3 loop spans 14 amino acids. The DNA for the CDR3 is TGTGCCAGCAGTGATTCCCGGGGCTACGGGGAGCTGTTTTTT. Its translation is CASSDSRGYGELFF.

The chain recombines TRBV10-2 with TRBJ2-7; no reliable D call. CDR1 is WSHSY and CDR2 is SAAADI in the germline V gene. Trimming stripped 3 bases from V and 3 bases from J, with 6 bases between. The CDR3 is made up of 12 amino acids. The CDR3 nucleotides are TGCGCCAGCAGTGAAGGTGGCTACGAGCAGTACTTC. It translates to CASSEGGYEQYF.

The gene calls are TRBV9 and TRBJ1-2, with D hard to call. V lost 4 bases and J 6 bases, leaving 19 bases between the germline ends. The CDR3 length is 15 residues. The germline CDR1 and CDR2 sequences are SGDLS and YYNGEE. The CDR3 DNA reads as TGTGCCAGCAGCCAAGAGAGGACCGCTAGGAATGGCTACACCTTC. Residues: CASSQERTARNGYTF.

The chain joins TRBV5-6 to TRBJ2-3, with TRBD2 as a possible D gene (7 bases). The length of the CDR3 is 15 residues. V was shortened by 1 base and J by 5 bases, with 14 bases between the two germline ends. Germline V gives CDR1 SGHDT, CDR2 YYEEEE. Here the CDR3 DNA reads TGTGCCAGCAGCTTGAGGGGGGGCCATGGAGATACGCAGTATTTT. Amino acids: CASSLRGGHGDTQYF.

The chain carries TRBV27 and TRBJ1-2, with D unresolved. Looked up from germline, CDR1 is MNHEY and CDR2 is SMNVEV (reference sequence). Trimming stripped 5 bases from V and 6 bases from J, with 13 bases between. The CDR3 runs 13 residues. The CDR3 here is CASSPHGGHGYTF. DNA of the CDR3: TGTGCCAGCAGTCCCCACGGCGGGCATGGCTACACCTTC.

V and J are TRBV7-9 and TRBJ2-2; D not resolved. V was pared by 2 bases and J by 4 bases, with 11 bases between. The CDR3 contains 15 residues. The germline CDR1 and CDR2 sequences are SEHNR and FQNEAQ (reference sequence). Written as DNA, the CDR3 is TGTGCCAGCAGCTTATCTGGCTCCTCCACCGGGGAGCTGTTTTTT. It translates to CASSLSGSSTGELFF.

The chain links TRBV24-1 to TRBJ2-1; 8 bases match TRBD2. Germline CDR1 and CDR2: KGHDR and SFDVKD. V trimming: 2 bases; J trimming: 4 bases; junction bases outside the gene matches: 6. The CDR3 loop spans 16 amino acids. CDR3 DNA sequence: TGTGCCACCAGTGATTCACGGTTAGCGGGATACAATGAGCAGTTCTTC. Protein product: CATSDSRLAGYNEQFF.

J is TRBJ1-4 and V is TRBV5-1; no firm D call. The CDR3 spans 15 residues. Between the trimmed V and J ends, which lost 5 bases and 0 bases, there was a span of 11 bases. Germline CDR1 and CDR2: SGHRS and YFSETQ. The CDR3 DNA is TGCGCCAGCAGTTCCCAGATGGCAACTAATGAAAAACTGTTTTTT. It encodes CASSSQMATNEKLFF.

V gene TRBV7-6 combines with J gene TRBJ2-1, with D perhaps given as TRBD1 or TRBD2 (5 bases each). The CDR3 runs to 14 residues. Germline CDR1 and CDR2: SGHVS and FNYEAQ. Trimming shortened V by 5 bases and J by 6 bases, and 14 bases separated the two germline ends. The DNA for the CDR3 is TGTGCCAGCAGCCGCAGTGGGACGGGCAATGAGCAGTTCTTC. As protein: CASSRSGTGNEQFF.

The rearrangement links TRBV4-1 to TRBJ2-1, with D possibly TRBD2 on 6 matching bases. V lost 1 base and J lost 1, with 11 bases in between. The germline CDR1 and CDR2 sequences are MGHRA and YSYEKL. The CDR3 is made up of 16 amino acids. CDR3 nucleotides: TGCGCCAGCAGCCAAGTTGTAGCGGCTTCCTACAATGAGCAGTTCTTC. It is translated as CASSQVVAASYNEQFF.

This chain links TRBV12-3 or TRBV12-4 with TRBJ1-1; D not resolved. The CDR3 is 12 amino acids. V was clipped by 3 bases and J by 4 bases, with 6 bases between them. The CDR3 DNA follows: TGTGCCAGCAGTTTTTCGGGCACTGAAGCTTTCTTT. Protein: CASSFSGTEAFF.

This clone was counted a few times. V is TRBV29-1 and J is TRBJ1-2; TRBD1 matches 7 bases. The germline V gene has CDR1 SQVTM and CDR2 ANQGSEA. The V segment lost 4 bases and the J segment 0 bases; nucleotides outside the gene matches: 2. The CDR3 runs 13 residues. The CDR3 bases are TGCAGCGTTGGGACAGGAGCTAACTATGGCTACACCTTC. This encodes CSVGTGANYGYTF.

This clone was seen just once. The chain has TRBV19 and TRBJ2-5; 11 nucleotides match TRBD1. After removal of 3 bases from V and 5 bases from J, the junction contained 5 bases not matched to a gene. CDR3 length: 15 residues. CDR1 is LNHDA and CDR2 is SQIVND in the germline V gene (reference sequence). The CDR3 is CASSIGTGGLETQYF. CDR3 DNA: TGTGCCAGTAGTATTGGGACAGGGGGGCTGGAGACCCAGTACTTC.

The V and J genes are TRBV12-2 and TRBJ2-1; the D call TRBD1 from the table was never checked on the DNA. TRBV12-2 is an annotated pseudogene. The CDR3 loop spans 14 amino acids. The CDR3 protein is CASRLARQKNEQFF. The CDR3 coding sequence is TGTGCAAGTCGCTTAGCCAGACAGAAGAATGAGCAGTTCTTC.

This chain connects TRBV19 to TRBJ1-2; D may be TRBD1 (6 bases). Germline CDR1 LNHDA, CDR2 SQIVND (reference sequence). CDR3 length equals 13 residues. Trimming removed 8 bases from V and 5 bases from J, with 15 bases in between. The CDR3 coding sequence is TGTGCCAGTCGCTTGACAGGTCAATATGGCTACACCTTC. This encodes CASRLTGQYGYTF. Full variable domain (missing parts from reference TRBV19 and TRBJ1-2): DGGITQSPKYLFRKEGQNVTLSCEQNLNHDAMYWYRQDPGQGLRLIYYSQIVNDFQKGDIAEGYSVSREKKESFPLTVTSAQKNPTAFYLCASRLTGQYGYTFGSGTRLTVV.

V usage is TRBV6-5 and J usage is TRBJ1-2; D remains unclear. The CDR3 is 12 amino acids. Germline loops: CDR1 MNHEY, CDR2 SVGAGI. Trimming removed 4 bases from V and 5 bases from J, with 8 bases in between. CDR3 sequence reads: CASSSGNYGYTF. CDR3 sequence (DNA): TGTGCCAGCAGTTCCGGGAATTATGGCTACACCTTC.

This chain uses TRBV6-5 with TRBJ1-1, with D perhaps TRBD1 (5 bases). From germline, CDR1 is MNHEY and CDR2 SVGAGI. V was trimmed by 2 bases and J by 6 bases, leaving 16 bases between them. The CDR3 consists of 15 residues. CDR3 loop: CASSYPGYSGAEAFF. The CDR3 nucleotides read TGTGCCAGCAGTTACCCCGGGTATTCGGGGGCTGAAGCTTTCTTT.

The chain links TRBV7-2 to TRBJ1-1, with 11 bases identical to TRBD1. The CDR3 is made up of 17 amino acids. J lost 5 bases, V lost 5 bases, and 13 bases had no gene match. In germline, CDR1 is SGHTA, CDR2 FQGNSA. In DNA, the CDR3 is TGTGCCAGCAGCCTATATGGCGGACAGGGGGCAAGGACTGAAGCTTTCTTT. Translated: CASSLYGGQGARTEAFF.

In its sample, this clone was seen a few times. The rearrangement joins TRBV19 to TRBJ1-5; D unresolved. V lost 5 bases and J lost 7, with 18 bases in between. The CDR3 totals 15 residues. Germline lookup yields CDR1 LNHDA and CDR2 SQIVND (reference sequence). CDR3 sequence: CASSLELSVRQPQHF. The CDR3 coding sequence is TGTGCCAGTAGTCTGGAATTGTCAGTCAGGCAGCCCCAGCATTTT.

V and J are TRBV11-2 and TRBJ2-5; TRBD2 matches at 9 bases. Per germline, CDR1 SGHAT and CDR2 FQNNGV. This CDR3 comprises 17 residues. The trim removed 3 bases at V and 2 bases at J, leaving 10 bases unmatched. The CDR3 DNA sequence: TGTGCCAGCAGCTTCCGAAGACTAGCGGAGATACAAGAGACCCAGTACTTC. Translated: CASSFRRLAEIQETQYF.